This T cell receptor beta chain was recovered during a study of T cells in Graves' hyperthyroidism and ophthalmopathy. The diagnostic basis comprised clinical symptoms, serum thyroxine and TRAb, thyroid ultrasound and orbital computed tomography. Any symptoms of ophthalmopathy came after the first hyperthyroidism diagnosis, from which the blood sample dates. Using around 10 ml of fresh peripheral blood, PBMCs were prepared. There are 18 residues in the CDR3. Looked up from germline, CDR1 is SGDLS and CDR2 is YYNGEE. V was cut by 0 bases and J by 0 bases, with 15 bases left in between. RNA transcripts provided the source from which TCR beta CDR3 regions were amplified. The TCR CDR3 was amplified in a first-round RT-PCR using the HTBI primer set. TCRdb re-called the multiplex PCR reads with MiXCR, one entry per CDR3 protein. The sample carries around 260,000 distinct CDR3 sequences, approximately 26% recorded once.

This clonotype was seen at least ten times. The receptor was isolated from a man between 35 and 55 years old with Graves' hyperthyroidism that later progressed to Graves' ophthalmopathy. V usage is TRBV9 and J usage is TRBJ2-2, with unresolved D. The sample was blood. CDR3 DNA sequence: TGTGCCAGCAGCGTAGTAATCCAGAATTTCGCGAACACCGGGGAGCTGTTTTTT. It specifies CASSVVIQNFANTGELFF.